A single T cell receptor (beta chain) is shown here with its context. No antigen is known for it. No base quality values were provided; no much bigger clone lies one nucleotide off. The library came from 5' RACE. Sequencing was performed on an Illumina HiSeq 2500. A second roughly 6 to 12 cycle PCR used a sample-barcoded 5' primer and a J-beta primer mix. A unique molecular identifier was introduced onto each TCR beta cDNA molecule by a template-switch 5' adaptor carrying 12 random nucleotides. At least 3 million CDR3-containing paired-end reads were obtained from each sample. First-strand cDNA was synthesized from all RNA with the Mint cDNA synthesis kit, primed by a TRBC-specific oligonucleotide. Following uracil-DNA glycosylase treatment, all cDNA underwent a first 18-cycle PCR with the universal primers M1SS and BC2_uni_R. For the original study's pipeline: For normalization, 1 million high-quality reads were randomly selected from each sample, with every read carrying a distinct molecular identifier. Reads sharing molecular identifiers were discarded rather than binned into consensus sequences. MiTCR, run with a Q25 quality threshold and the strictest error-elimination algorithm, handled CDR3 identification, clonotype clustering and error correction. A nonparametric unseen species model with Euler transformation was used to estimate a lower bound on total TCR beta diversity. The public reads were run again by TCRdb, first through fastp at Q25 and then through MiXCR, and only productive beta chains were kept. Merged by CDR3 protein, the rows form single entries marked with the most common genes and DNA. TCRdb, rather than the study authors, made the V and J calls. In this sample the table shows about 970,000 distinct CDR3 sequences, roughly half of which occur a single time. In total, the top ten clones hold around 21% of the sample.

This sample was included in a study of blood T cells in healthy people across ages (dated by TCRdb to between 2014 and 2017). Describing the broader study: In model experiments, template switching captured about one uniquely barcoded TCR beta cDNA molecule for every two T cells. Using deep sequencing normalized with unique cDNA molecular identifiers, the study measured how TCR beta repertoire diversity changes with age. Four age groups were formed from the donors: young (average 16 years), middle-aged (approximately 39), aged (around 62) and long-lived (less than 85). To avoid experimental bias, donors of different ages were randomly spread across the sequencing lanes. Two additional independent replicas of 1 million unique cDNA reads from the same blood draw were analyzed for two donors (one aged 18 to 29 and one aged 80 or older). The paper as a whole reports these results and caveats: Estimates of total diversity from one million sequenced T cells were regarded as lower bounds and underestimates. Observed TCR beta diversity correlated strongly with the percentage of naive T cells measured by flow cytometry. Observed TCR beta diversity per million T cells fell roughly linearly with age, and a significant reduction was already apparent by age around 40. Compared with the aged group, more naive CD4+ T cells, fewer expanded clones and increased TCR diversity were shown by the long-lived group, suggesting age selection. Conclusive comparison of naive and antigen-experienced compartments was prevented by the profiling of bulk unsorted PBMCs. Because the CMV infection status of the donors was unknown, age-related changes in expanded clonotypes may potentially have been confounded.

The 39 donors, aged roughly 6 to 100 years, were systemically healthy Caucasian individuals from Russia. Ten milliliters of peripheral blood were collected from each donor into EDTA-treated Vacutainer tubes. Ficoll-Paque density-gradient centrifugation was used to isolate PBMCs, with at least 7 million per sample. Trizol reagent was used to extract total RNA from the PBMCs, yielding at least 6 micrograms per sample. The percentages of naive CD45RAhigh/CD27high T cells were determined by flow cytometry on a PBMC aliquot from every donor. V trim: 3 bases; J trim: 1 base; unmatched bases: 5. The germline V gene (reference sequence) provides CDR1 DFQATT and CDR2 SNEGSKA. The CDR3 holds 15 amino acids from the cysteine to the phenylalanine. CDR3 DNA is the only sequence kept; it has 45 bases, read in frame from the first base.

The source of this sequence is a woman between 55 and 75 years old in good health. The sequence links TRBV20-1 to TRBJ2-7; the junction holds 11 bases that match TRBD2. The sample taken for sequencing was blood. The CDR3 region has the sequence CSASSGLAASYEQYF. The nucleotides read TGCAGTGCTAGTTCGGGACTAGCGGCTTCCTACGAGCAGTACTTC.